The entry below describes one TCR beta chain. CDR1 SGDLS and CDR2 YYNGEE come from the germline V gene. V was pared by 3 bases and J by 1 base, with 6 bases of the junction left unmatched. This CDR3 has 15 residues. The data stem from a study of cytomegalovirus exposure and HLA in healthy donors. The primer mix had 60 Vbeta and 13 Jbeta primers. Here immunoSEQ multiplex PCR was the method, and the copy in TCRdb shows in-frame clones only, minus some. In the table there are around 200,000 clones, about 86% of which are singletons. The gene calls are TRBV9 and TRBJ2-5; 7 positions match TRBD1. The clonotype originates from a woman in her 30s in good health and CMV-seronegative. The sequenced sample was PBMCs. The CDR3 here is CASSGSGTVQETQYF. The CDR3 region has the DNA TGTGCCAGCAGCGGATCCGGGACAGTCCAAGAGACCCAGTACTTC. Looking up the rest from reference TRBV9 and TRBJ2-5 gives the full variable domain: DSGVTQTPKHLITATGQRVTLRCSPRSGDLSVYWYQQSLDQGLQFLIQYYNGEERAKGNILERFSAQQFPDLHSELNLSSLELGDSALYFCASSGSGTVQETQYFGPGTRLLVL.